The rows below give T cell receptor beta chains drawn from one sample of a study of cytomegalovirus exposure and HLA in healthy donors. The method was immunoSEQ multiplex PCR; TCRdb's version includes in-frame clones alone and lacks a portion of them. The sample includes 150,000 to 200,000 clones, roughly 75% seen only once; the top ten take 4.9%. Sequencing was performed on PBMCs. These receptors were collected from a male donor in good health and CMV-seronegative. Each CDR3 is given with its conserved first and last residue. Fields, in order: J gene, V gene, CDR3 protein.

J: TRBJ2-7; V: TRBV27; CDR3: CASRPGQGYTYEQYF
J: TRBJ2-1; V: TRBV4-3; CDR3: CASSRSRGVSGTYNEQFF
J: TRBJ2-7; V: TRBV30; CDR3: CAWSRVGYEQYF
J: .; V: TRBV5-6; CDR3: CASSFTPPYEQYF
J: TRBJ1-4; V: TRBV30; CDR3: CAWSVPGIVEKLFF
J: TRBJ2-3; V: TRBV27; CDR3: CASSPWAAKQQYF
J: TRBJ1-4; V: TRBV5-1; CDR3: CASSLSPGQTNEKLFF
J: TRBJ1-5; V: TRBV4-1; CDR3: CASSQDLHRQGAGNQPQHF
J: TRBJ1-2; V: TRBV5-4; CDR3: CASSLWAPANGYTF
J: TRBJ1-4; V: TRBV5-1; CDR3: CASSPGGTNEKLFF
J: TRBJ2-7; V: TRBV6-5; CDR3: CASSYSVVGGPREQYF
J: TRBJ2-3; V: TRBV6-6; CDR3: CASSRGLAADTQYF
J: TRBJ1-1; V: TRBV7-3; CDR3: CASSPGQGSYQAFF
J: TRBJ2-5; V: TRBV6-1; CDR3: CASRPGLAGETQYF
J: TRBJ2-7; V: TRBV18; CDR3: CASSPTSGYEQYF
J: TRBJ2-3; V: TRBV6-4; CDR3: CASSDHPASGSTRVRQYF
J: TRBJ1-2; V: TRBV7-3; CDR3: CASRGTNYGYTF
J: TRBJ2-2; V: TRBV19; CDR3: CATHHGITNTGELFF
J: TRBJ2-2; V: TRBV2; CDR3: CASESGLGTGELFF
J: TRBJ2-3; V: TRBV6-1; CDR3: CASSKGGGGSTDTQYF
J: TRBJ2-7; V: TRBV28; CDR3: CASMLQRAPYEQYF
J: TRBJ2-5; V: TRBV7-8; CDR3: CASSGGKDRLQETQYF
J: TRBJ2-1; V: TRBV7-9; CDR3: CASSRTSGGGVEQFF
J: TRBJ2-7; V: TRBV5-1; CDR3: CASGRDSGSYEQYF
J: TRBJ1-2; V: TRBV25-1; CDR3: CASSGTTGYTYGYTF
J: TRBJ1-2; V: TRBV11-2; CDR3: CASSLAAAVRDGYTF
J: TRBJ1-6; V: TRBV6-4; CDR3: CASSDGTNSPLHF
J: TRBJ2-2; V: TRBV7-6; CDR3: CASSLVLAGDTGELFF
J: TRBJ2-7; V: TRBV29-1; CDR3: CSVEVSGSEQYF
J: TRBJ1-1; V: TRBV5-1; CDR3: CASSKGQGEGNTEAFF
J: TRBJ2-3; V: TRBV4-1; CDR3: CASSRSEAGGPTDTQYF
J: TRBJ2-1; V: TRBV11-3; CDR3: CASSPQMTRLEEQFF
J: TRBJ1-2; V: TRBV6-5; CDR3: CASIPGTGSNYGYTF
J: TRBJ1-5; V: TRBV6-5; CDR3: CASRSERGDNQPQHF
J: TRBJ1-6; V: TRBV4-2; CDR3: CASSPGTASSYNSPLHF
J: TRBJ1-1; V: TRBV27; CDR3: CASSLQGQNTEAFF
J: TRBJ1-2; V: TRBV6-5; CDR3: CASSGTASYGYTF
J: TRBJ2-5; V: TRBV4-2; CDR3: CASSPEGASSGTETQYF
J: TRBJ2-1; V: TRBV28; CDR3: CASIETGGYNEQFF
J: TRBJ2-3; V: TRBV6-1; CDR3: CASGAPGGPDTQYF
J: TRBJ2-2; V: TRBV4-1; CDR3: CASSQVRAGVTTGELFF
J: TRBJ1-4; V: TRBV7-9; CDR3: CASSPQGAGEKLFF
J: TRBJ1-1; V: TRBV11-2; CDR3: CASSLGTGSFF
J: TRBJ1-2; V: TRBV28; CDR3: CASSWSGAYGYTF
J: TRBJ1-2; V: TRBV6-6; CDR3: CASSPTGYGYTF
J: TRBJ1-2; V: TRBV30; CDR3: CAWSVAAVYGYTF
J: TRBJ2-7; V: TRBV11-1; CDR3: CASSSGLHNEQYF
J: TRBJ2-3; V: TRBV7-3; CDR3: CASSSGGLAGGKDTQYF
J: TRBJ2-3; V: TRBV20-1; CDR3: CSARTSCTQYF
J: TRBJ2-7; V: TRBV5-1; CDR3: CASSLSPVPFYEQYF